This T cell receptor (beta chain) was identified during a study of cytomegalovirus exposure and HLA in healthy donors. The primer mix had 60 Vbeta and 13 Jbeta primers. Clones were read by immunoSEQ multiplex PCR, and TCRdb kept only the in-frame ones, dropping some. The sample holds around 170,000 clones, roughly 83% seen once. CDR1 and CDR2 (germline): WSHSY, SAAADI. The CDR3 spans 13 residues. Trimming cost V 9 bases and J 5 bases, with 11 bases left between them. V and J are TRBV10-2 and TRBJ1-6, with D maybe TRBD1 (5 bases). The origin of this receptor is a woman in her late teens or twenties in good health and CMV-seronegative. Sequenced sample: PBMCs. Here the CDR3 reads CASGQAHNSPLHF. CDR3 nucleotide sequence: TGCGCCAGTGGACAAGCCCATAATTCACCCCTCCACTTT.